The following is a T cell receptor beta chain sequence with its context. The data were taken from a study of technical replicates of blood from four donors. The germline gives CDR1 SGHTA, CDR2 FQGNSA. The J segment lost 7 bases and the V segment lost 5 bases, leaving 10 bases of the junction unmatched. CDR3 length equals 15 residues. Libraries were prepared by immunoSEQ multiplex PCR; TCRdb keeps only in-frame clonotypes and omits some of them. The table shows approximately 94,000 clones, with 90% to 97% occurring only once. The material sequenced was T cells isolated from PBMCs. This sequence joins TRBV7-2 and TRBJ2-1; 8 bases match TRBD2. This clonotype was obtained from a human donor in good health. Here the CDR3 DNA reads TGTGCCAGCAGCCCGGGCGAGCGGGAGATGAATGAGCAGTTCTTC. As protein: CASSPGEREMNEQFF.